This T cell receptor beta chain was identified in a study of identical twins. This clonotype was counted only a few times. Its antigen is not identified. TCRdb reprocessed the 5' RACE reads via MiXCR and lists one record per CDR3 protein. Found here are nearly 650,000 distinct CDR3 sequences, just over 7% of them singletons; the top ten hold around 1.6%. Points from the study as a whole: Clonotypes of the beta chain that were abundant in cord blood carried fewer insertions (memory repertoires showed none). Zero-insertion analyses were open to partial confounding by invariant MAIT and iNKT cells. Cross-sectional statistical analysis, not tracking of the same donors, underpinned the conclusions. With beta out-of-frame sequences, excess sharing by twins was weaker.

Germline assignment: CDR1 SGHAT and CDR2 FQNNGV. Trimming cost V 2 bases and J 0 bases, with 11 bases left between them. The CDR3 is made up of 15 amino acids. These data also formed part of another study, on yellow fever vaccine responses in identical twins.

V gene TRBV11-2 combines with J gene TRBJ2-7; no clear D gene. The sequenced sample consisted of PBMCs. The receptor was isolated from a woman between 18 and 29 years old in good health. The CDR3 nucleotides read TGTGCCAGCAGCTTATTGTTGGCCCTCTCCTACGAGCAGTACTTC. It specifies CASSLLLALSYEQYF. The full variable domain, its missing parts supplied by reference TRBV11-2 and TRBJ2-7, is EAGVAQSPRYKIIEKRQSVAFWCNPISGHATLYWYQQILGQGPKLLIQFQNNGVVDDSQLPKDRFSAERLKGVDSTLKIQPAKLEDSAVYLCASSLLLALSYEQYFGPGTRLTVT.